This record concerns one T cell receptor beta chain sequence. The antigen is unknown. The assay was immunoSEQ multiplex PCR, and TCRdb's table has in-frame clones only and misses some. Here the sample spans over 5,500 clones, around two thirds being singletons. One frozen 500,000-cell aliquot per fraction was sequenced. The V gene's germline CDR1 is SEHNR and CDR2 FQNEAQ (reference sequence). Trimming removed 1 base at V and 4 bases at J, with 7 bases between. The CDR3 sequence is 13 residues long. This record comes from a study of coeliac disease. Regarding the study as a whole: Lower clonality than controls marked TRB and TRG repertoires from active celiac intraepithelial and lamina propria samples.

Material for sequencing was lamina propria lymphocytes from the gut. This chain uses TRBV7-9 with TRBJ2-5; TRBD1 might be the D (6 bases). The receptor comes from a man aged 45-60 years with active celiac disease. The CDR3, as DNA: TGTGCCAGCAGCTTAGTAGGGGGAGAGACCCAGTACTTC. It specifies CASSLVGGETQYF. Using reference TRBV7-9 and TRBJ2-5 for the parts outside the CDR3, the full variable domain is DTGVSQNPRHKITKRGQNVTFRCDPISEHNRLYWYRQTLGQGPEFLTYFQNEAQLEKSRLLSDRFSAERPKGSFSTLEIQRTEQGDSAMYLCASSLVGGETQYFGPGTRLLVL.